The source of this T cell receptor (beta chain) is a study of T-cell memory formation after mild COVID-19. Whole-study findings and limits: Cross-reactive memory appears to have joined, as suggested by some responding clones showing up in pre-infection memory.

TCRdb re-called the 5' RACE reads with MiXCR, one entry per CDR3 protein. The sample records roughly 120,000 distinct CDR3 sequences, approximately 22% being singletons. Germline CDR1 MDHEN, CDR2 SYDVKM. V lost 8 bases, J lost 2 bases, and 10 bases lay in between. The CDR3 is 13 amino acids. A note on this clonotype: Its matching antigen is unknown.

Sequencing input: PBMCs or a T cell subset sorted from them (not recorded which). This clonotype originated in a man aged 18 to 29 who had mild COVID-19 (a few samples of this study predate the infection). Cell type and time point are not known. This sequence joins TRBV28 and TRBJ1-3; D gene ambiguous. CDR3 in amino acids: CASGEIAGNTIYF. The CDR3 nucleotides read TGTGCCAGCGGGGAAATCGCTGGAAACACCATATATTTT.